This T cell receptor (beta chain) is from a study of PD-1 blockade in mismatch repair-deficient tumors. Study context: Patients had approximately 12 mismatch repair-deficient cancer types, all previously treated and progressing. General study results and limits: Rapid post-treatment expansion, then contraction, generally preceding radiologic response, marked tumor-resident clones.

The repertoire was sequenced with immunoSEQ multiplex PCR; TCRdb's copy has only in-frame clones and lacks some. The sample carries 45,000 to 60,000 clones, more than 75% recorded once. Only a few counts were recorded for this clone. The antigen is undetermined. The CDR3 covers 15 residues. In germline, CDR1 is MNHEY, CDR2 SVGAGI. V dropped 6 bases and J dropped 8 bases, with 19 bases sitting between them. The TCR sequence derives from an adult with mismatch repair-deficient cancer. The source was peripheral blood, collected 4 weeks after starting pembrolizumab. V and J are TRBV6-5 and TRBJ1-4, with TRBD1 as a possible D gene (5 bases). DNA of the CDR3: TGTGCCAGCAGCCCTTGGGGGGGGATTGACGAAAAACTGTTTTTT. Translation gives CASSPWGGIDEKLFF.